The 29 T cell receptor beta chains below were found in one sample sequenced in a study of identical twins. TCRdb re-called the 5' RACE reads with MiXCR, one entry per CDR3 protein. The sample includes approximately 890,000 distinct CDR3 sequences, roughly 12% of them seen just once. The data were also submitted as part of a second study, on yellow fever vaccine responses in identical twins.

Sequencing input: PBMCs. The source of these receptors is a woman aged 18-29 years in good health.

This clonotype was observed a few times. The rearrangement uses TRBV15 and TRBJ1-4; no clear D gene. Germline CDR1 reads LNHNV; CDR2 reads YYDKDF (reference sequence). The V and J ends lost 6 bases and 0 bases respectively, with 8 bases between them. This CDR3 has 14 residues. The CDR3 region is CATRQISTNEKLFF. The DNA for the CDR3 is TGTGCCACCAGACAGATTTCAACTAATGAAAAACTGTTTTTT. The full variable domain, its missing parts supplied by reference TRBV15 and TRBJ1-4, is DAMVIQNPRYQVTQFGKPVTLSCSQTLNHNVMYWYQQKSSQAPKLLFHYYDKDFNNEADTPDNFQSRRPNTSFCFLDIRSPGLGDTAMYLCATRQISTNEKLFFGSGTQLSVL.

This clonotype has just a few counts. The genes are TRBV18 and TRBJ2-1, with TRBD1 identical over 11 bases. Germline CDR1 is KGHSH and CDR2 is LQKENI. After removal of 1 base from V and 15 bases from J, the junction contained 14 bases not matched to a gene. The CDR3 is 16 residues long. CDR3 bases: TGTGCCAGCTCACCACAGGGACAGGGGGGAGTCCTGACGTGGTTCTTC. This translates into CASSPQGQGGVLTWFF.

The chain uses TRBV20-1 and TRBJ2-1; 10 bases line up with TRBD2. The CDR3 runs 13 residues. Germline trimming cut 3 bases from V and 6 bases from J; bases unmatched to any gene: 2. The germline V gene encodes CDR1 DFQATT and CDR2 SNEGSKA (reference sequence). CDR3 sequence reads: CSASKREGNEQFF. The CDR3 DNA sequence: TGCAGTGCTAGTAAGCGGGAGGGCAATGAGCAGTTCTTC.

This clonotype was seen a handful of times. This chain uses TRBV12-3 or TRBV12-4 with TRBJ2-2; no reliable D call. The CDR3 spans 15 residues. V was pared by 5 bases and J by 5 bases, with 15 bases between. CDR3 coding DNA: TGTGCCAGCAGTAGAATGGCGGAGATAACCGGGGAGCTGTTTTTT. It yields the protein CASSRMAEITGELFF.

The CDR3 spells CATRLAGGPSATQYF. The CDR3 coding sequence is TGTGCCACCCGTTTAGCGGGAGGGCCCTCGGCTACGCAGTATTTT. The gene calls are TRBV15 and TRBJ2-3, with 11 bases aligning to TRBD2. The CDR3 loop spans 15 amino acids. The trim removed 8 bases at V and 8 bases at J, leaving 12 bases unmatched. Germline V gives CDR1 LNHNV, CDR2 YYDKDF (reference sequence).

This clonotype was detected only a few times. The gene calls are TRBV9 and TRBJ2-5; D is possibly TRBD2 (6 bases). In germline, CDR1 is SGDLS, CDR2 YYNGEE. V shed 0 bases and J shed 4 bases, with 13 bases lying between them. The CDR3 consists of 15 residues. The CDR3 sequence: CASSVDGVGGETQYF. The CDR3 DNA sequence: TGTGCCAGCAGCGTAGACGGAGTGGGGGGAGAGACCCAGTACTTC.

This clonotype was seen a few times. The gene calls are TRBV24-1 and TRBJ2-6, with a possible D match to TRBD2 (6 bases). This CDR3 is 20 amino acids long. Germline V gene data show CDR1 as KGHDR and CDR2 as SFDVKD. V was trimmed by 0 bases and J by 0 bases, leaving 17 bases between them. This CDR3 reads CATSDLPPGLYPSGANVLTF. In DNA form, the CDR3 reads TGTGCCACCAGTGATTTGCCACCGGGACTCTACCCCTCTGGGGCCAACGTCCTGACTTTC.

This clonotype was recorded at least ten times. The gene calls are TRBV5-1 and TRBJ2-1; TRBD2 aligns across 7 bases. The V and J ends lost 3 bases and 7 bases, in that order; junction bases with no gene match: 13. Germline assignment: CDR1 SGHRS and CDR2 YFSETQ. The CDR3 is 16 residues long. CDR3 sequence: CASSSGGSGGGNEQFF. In nucleotides, the CDR3 is TGCGCCAGCAGCTCTGGAGGTTCGGGAGGAGGGAATGAGCAGTTCTTC.

The chain is built from TRBV6-1 and TRBJ2-3, with D hard to call. The V end lost 8 bases, the J end lost 0 bases, and 24 bases lay between the germline ends. Germline V lookup: CDR1 MNHNS, CDR2 SASEGT. This CDR3 is 18 amino acids long. The CDR3 protein is CASAPHNRAQYSTDTQYF. CDR3 sequence (DNA): TGTGCCAGCGCTCCACACAACCGGGCCCAGTATAGCACAGATACGCAGTATTTT.

Only a few counts were recorded for this clonotype. V and J are TRBV10-3 and TRBJ1-2; D is ambiguous. The CDR3 contains 14 residues. V lost 0 bases and J lost 6, with 11 bases in between. Per the germline V gene, CDR1 is ENHRY and CDR2 is SYGVKD. CDR3 amino acids: CAISESRRKDGYTF. CDR3 nucleotide sequence: TGTGCCATCAGTGAGTCCCGCAGGAAAGATGGCTACACCTTC.

This clonotype was counted between two and nine times. This rearrangement joins TRBV12-3 or TRBV12-4 to TRBJ1-5; D remains unclear. The V end was cut by 3 bases, the J end by 5 bases, with 11 bases between. The CDR3 sequence is 14 residues long. The CDR3 reads CASSLGILHQPQHF. The DNA of the CDR3 is TGTGCCAGCAGTTTGGGGATTCTTCATCAGCCCCAGCATTTT.

This clonotype was seen a handful of times. This sequence joins TRBV4-1 and TRBJ1-1; TRBD1 aligns across 7 bases. Germline trimming cut 3 bases from V and 4 bases from J; bases unmatched to any gene: 5. The CDR3 is 14 amino acids. Germline V gives CDR1 MGHRA, CDR2 YSYEKL. The CDR3 here is CASSQDRLGTEAFF. The CDR3 region has the DNA TGCGCCAGCAGCCAGGACAGGCTCGGCACTGAAGCTTTCTTT.

This clonotype was observed a few times. This rearrangement joins TRBV12-3 or TRBV12-4 to TRBJ2-2; 8 bases line up with TRBD2. Unmatched junction bases numbered 6, after V lost 0 bases and J lost 6 bases. The CDR3 sequence is 16 residues long. The CDR3 bases are TGTGCCAGCAGTTTAGCGCTCTTGCGGGGGGCCGGGGAGCTGTTTTTT. Amino acids: CASSLALLRGAGELFF.

This clonotype was observed a few times. The chain couples TRBV20-1 to TRBJ2-3; D is unresolved. Germline loops: CDR1 DFQATT, CDR2 SNEGSKA (reference sequence). The CDR3 runs 12 residues. Deletions cut 1 base from V and 2 bases from J, with 4 bases between. CDR3 DNA sequence: TGCAGTGCTAGAGTGACCACAGATACGCAGTATTTT. Translated, it gives CSARVTTDTQYF.

At least ten counts were recorded for this clonotype. The chain recombines TRBV2 with TRBJ2-3, with D uncertain. The V and J ends lost 3 bases and 3 bases respectively, with 4 bases between them. This CDR3 spans 12 amino acids. Germline CDR1 and CDR2: SNHLY and FYNNEI. CDR3 residues: CASSDWTDTQYF. The CDR3 coding sequence is TGTGCCAGCAGTGACTGGACAGATACGCAGTATTTT. Full variable domain (missing parts from reference TRBV2 and TRBJ2-3): EPEVTQTPSHQVTQMGQEVILRCVPISNHLYFYWYRQILGQKVEFLVSFYNNEISEKSEIFDDQFSVERPDGSNFTLKIRSTKLEDSAMYFCASSDWTDTQYFGPGTRLTVL.

J is TRBJ2-3 and V is TRBV28; 8 bases map to TRBD1. In germline, CDR1 is MDHEN, CDR2 SYDVKM. This CDR3 comprises 18 residues. The V gene end was trimmed by 4 bases and the J gene end by 5 bases; junction bases not matched to a gene: 17. CDR3 region: CASSSRLRDRPLGDTQYF. The CDR3 DNA reads as TGTGCCAGCAGTTCCAGACTCCGGGACAGGCCTCTCGGAGATACGCAGTATTTT.

This clonotype was detected ten times or more. The chain has TRBV29-1 and TRBJ1-5; 9 nucleotides align to TRBD1. CDR1 and CDR2 (germline): SQVTM, ANQGSEA. V gave up 4 bases and J gave up 7 bases; unmatched junction bases: 5. This CDR3 has 13 amino acids. CDR3 DNA sequence: TGCAGCGTTGTGGGACAGGGTGGACAGCCCCAGCATTTT. This gives the protein CSVVGQGGQPQHF.

The sample holds a few counts of this clonotype. The chain employs TRBV7-9 and TRBJ2-1; TRBD2 agrees at 11 bases. Germline V CDR1 and CDR2: SEHNR, FQNEAQ (reference sequence). The CDR3 consists of 15 residues. The ends lost 4 bases at V and 14 bases at J; junction bases unmatched: 13. CDR3 in DNA: TGTGCCAGCAGCTCGCCCTGGGGACTAGCGGACCAGGAGTTCTTC. Its protein is CASSSPWGLADQEFF.

The chain is built from TRBV20-1 and TRBJ2-3; the match to TRBD2 covers 9 bases. Germline trimming cut 3 bases from V and 1 base from J; bases unmatched to any gene: 14. Germline CDR1 is DFQATT and CDR2 is SNEGSKA (reference sequence). This CDR3 has 18 amino acids. The CDR3 sequence is CSARGGLARSPRTDTQYF. CDR3 nucleotides: TGCAGTGCTAGGGGCGGACTAGCGAGAAGCCCGCGCACAGATACGCAGTATTTT.

V and J are TRBV12-3 or TRBV12-4 and TRBJ2-1; D not certain. This CDR3 comprises 12 residues. V dropped 1 base and J dropped 8 bases, with 6 bases sitting between them. The CDR3 DNA reads as TGTGCCAGCAGTTTAGAAGGGTATGAGCAGTTCTTC. Translation gives CASSLEGYEQFF.

This clonotype showed up just a few times. V is TRBV12-3 or TRBV12-4 and J is TRBJ2-1; TRBD2 matches 9 bases. This CDR3 is 16 amino acids long. V lost 5 bases, J lost 5 bases, and 10 bases stayed unmatched. The CDR3 here is CASSGGASGKNNEQFF. The CDR3 DNA is TGTGCCAGCAGTGGGGGTGCTAGCGGGAAGAACAATGAGCAGTTCTTC.

This clonotype was seen many times. The chain combines TRBV28 with TRBJ1-2, with D perhaps TRBD1 (6 bases). Trimming removed 3 bases at V and 8 bases at J, with 10 bases between. Looked up from germline, CDR1 is MDHEN and CDR2 is SYDVKM. There are 12 residues in the CDR3. Here the CDR3 reads CASSFQTGGYTF. The DNA of the CDR3 is TGTGCCAGCAGTTTTCAGACAGGAGGCTACACCTTC.

This clonotype has a handful of counts. V usage is TRBV28 and J usage is TRBJ1-5; D unresolved. V was shortened by 7 bases and J by 6 bases, with 22 bases between the two germline ends. Germline-derived CDR1 and CDR2 are MDHEN and SYDVKM. The CDR3 consists of 16 residues. DNA for the CDR3: TGTGCCAGCATCCAAATGTGGCGGGAAGGAGGTCAGCCCCAGCATTTT. Amino acid sequence: CASIQMWREGGQPQHF.

This clonotype was found many times. This sequence joins TRBV28 and TRBJ2-1, with 9 bases fitting TRBD1. The CDR3 runs 15 residues. V was clipped by 2 bases and J by 4 bases; unmatched bases: 3. From germline, CDR1 is MDHEN and CDR2 SYDVKM. The CDR3 sequence: CASSLKDRGYNEQFF. Here the CDR3 DNA reads TGTGCCAGCAGTTTAAAGGACAGGGGATACAATGAGCAGTTCTTC.

This clonotype came up many times. The chain is built from TRBV7-8 and TRBJ2-7, with 7 bases matching TRBD2. The germline CDR1 and CDR2 sequences are SGHVS and FQNEAQ. The CDR3 sequence is 17 residues long. The J segment lost 0 bases and the V segment lost 1 base, leaving 9 bases of the junction unmatched. The CDR3 loop reads CASSLVLADTTSYEQYF. DNA of the CDR3: TGTGCCAGCAGCTTAGTCCTAGCGGATACCACCTCCTACGAGCAGTACTTC.

This clonotype was seen at least ten times. The chain uses TRBV12-3 or TRBV12-4 and TRBJ2-7, with D uncertain. V was clipped by 1 base and J by 2 bases, with 6 bases between them. The CDR3 loop spans 13 amino acids. The CDR3 bases are TGTGCCAGCAGTTTAGGGTCTACCTACGAGCAGTACTTC. Its translation: CASSLGSTYEQYF.

This clonotype was recorded a few times. The V call is TRBV21-1, the J call TRBJ2-7; the tabulated D call, TRBD2, remains unverified against the DNA. TRBV21-1 is termed a pseudogene. This CDR3 has 15 residues. CDR3 loop: CASSPLAGGRYEQYF. The CDR3 nucleotides are TGTGCCAGCAGCCCCCTGGCCGGAGGGCGGTACGAGCAGTACTTC.

The chain joins TRBV29-1 to TRBJ1-5; TRBD1 is a possible D gene (6 bases). Trimming shortened V by 2 bases and J by 2 bases, and 16 bases separated the two germline ends. There are 16 residues in the CDR3. CDR1 is SQVTM, CDR2 ANQGSEA, per germline. Here the CDR3 DNA reads TGCAGCGTTGAACCATTGGACAGAAGGGGCAATCAGCCCCAGCATTTT. Amino acids: CSVEPLDRRGNQPQHF.

The chain recombines TRBV13 with TRBJ1-1; D possibly corresponds to TRBD1 (5 bases). Germline CDR1 and CDR2: PRHDT and FYEKMQ (reference sequence). Deletions cut 3 bases from V and 5 bases from J, with 13 bases between. The CDR3 is 14 residues long. The CDR3 here is CASSLGGGRTEAFF. The CDR3 DNA sequence: TGTGCCAGCAGCTTGGGGGGGGGAAGGACTGAAGCTTTCTTT.